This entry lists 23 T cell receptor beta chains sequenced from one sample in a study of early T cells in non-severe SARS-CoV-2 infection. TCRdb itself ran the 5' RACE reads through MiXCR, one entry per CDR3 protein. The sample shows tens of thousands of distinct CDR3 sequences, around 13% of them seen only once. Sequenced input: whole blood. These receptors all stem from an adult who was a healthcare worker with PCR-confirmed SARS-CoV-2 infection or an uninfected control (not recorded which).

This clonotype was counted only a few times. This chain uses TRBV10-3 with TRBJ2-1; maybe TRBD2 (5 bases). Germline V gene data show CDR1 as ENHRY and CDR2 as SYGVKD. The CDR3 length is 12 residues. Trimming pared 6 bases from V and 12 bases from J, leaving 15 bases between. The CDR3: CAISPTGFGQFF. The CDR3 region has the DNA TGTGCCATCAGCCCGACGGGGTTCGGGCAGTTCTTC.

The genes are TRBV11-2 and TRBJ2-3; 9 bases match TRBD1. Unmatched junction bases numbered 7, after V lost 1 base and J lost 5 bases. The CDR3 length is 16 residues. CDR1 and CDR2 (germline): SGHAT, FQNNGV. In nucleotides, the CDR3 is TGTGCCAGCAGCTTAGGGAAACAGGGGGCAAAAGATACGCAGTATTTT. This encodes CASSLGKQGAKDTQYF.

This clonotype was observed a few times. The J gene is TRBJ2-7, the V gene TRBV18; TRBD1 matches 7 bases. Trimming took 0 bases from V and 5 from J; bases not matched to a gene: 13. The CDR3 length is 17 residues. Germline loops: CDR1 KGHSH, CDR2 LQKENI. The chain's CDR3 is CASSPPSTRQGNHEQYF. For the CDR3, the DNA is TGTGCCAGCTCACCACCAAGCACGAGACAGGGAAACCACGAGCAGTACTTC.

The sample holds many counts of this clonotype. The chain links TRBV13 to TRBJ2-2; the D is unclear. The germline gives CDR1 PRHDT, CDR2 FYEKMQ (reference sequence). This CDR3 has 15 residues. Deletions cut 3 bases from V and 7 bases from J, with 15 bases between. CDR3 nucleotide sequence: TGTGCCAGCAGCTTTCTTAATTCAGGTGTCGGGGAGCTGTTTTTT. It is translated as CASSFLNSGVGELFF.

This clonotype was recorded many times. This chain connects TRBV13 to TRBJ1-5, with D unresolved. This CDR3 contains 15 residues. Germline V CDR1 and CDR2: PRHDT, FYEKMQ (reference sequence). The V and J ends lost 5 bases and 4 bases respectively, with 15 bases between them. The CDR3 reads CASSHGGRKNQPQHF. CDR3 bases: TGTGCCAGCAGCCACGGAGGGCGGAAGAATCAGCCCCAGCATTTT. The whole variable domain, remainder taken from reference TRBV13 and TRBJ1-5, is AAGVIQSPRHLIKEKRETATLKCYPIPRHDTVYWYQQGPGQDPQFLISFYEKMQSDKGSIPDRFSAQQFSDYHSELNMSSLELGDSALYFCASSHGGRKNQPQHFGDGTRLSIL.

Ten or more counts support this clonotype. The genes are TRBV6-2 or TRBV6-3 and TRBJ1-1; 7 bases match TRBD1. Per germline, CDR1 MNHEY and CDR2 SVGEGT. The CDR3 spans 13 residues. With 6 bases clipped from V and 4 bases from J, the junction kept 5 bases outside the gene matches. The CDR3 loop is CASRDRDPTEAFF. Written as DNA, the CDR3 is TGTGCCAGCAGAGACAGGGATCCCACTGAAGCTTTCTTT.

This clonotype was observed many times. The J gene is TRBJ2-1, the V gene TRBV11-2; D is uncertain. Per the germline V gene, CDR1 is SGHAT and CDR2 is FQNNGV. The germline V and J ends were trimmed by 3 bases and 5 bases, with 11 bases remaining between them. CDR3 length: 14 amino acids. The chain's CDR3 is CASSFQGFDNEQFF. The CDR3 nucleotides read TGTGCCAGCAGCTTTCAAGGGTTCGACAATGAGCAGTTCTTC.

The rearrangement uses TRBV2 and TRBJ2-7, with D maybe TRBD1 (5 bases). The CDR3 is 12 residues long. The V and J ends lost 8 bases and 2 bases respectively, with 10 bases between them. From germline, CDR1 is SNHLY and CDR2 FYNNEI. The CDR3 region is CASQGNAYEQYF. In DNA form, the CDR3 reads TGTGCCAGCCAGGGCAATGCCTACGAGCAGTACTTC. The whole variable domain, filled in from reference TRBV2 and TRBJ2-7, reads EPEVTQTPSHQVTQMGQEVILRCVPISNHLYFYWYRQILGQKVEFLVSFYNNEISEKSEIFDDQFSVERPDGSNFTLKIRSTKLEDSAMYFCASQGNAYEQYFGPGTRLTVT.

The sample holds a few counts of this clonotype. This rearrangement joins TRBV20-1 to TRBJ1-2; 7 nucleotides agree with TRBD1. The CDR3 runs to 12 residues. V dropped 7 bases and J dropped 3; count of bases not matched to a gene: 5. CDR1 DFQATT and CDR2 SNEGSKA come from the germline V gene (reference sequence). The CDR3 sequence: CSVRDSYYGYTF. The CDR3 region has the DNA TGCAGTGTGAGGGACAGCTACTATGGCTACACCTTC.

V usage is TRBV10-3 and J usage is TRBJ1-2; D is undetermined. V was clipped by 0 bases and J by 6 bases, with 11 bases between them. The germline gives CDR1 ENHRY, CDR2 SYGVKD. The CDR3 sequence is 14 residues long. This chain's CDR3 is CAISESTRIHGYTF. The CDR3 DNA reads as TGTGCCATCAGTGAGTCGACCAGGATCCATGGCTACACCTTC.

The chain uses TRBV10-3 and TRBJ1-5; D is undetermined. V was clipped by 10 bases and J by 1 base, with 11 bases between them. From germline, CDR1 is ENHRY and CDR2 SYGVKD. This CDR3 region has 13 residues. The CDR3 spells CATRGRSNQPQHF. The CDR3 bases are TGTGCCACCAGAGGCAGGAGCAATCAGCCCCAGCATTTT.

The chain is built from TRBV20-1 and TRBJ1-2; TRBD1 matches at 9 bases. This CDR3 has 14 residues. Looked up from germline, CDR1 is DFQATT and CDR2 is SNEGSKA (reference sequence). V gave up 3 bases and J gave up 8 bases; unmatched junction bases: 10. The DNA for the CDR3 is TGCAGTGCTAGTGTTTCCGGGACAGGGCGGGGCTACACCTTC. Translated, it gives CSASVSGTGRGYTF.

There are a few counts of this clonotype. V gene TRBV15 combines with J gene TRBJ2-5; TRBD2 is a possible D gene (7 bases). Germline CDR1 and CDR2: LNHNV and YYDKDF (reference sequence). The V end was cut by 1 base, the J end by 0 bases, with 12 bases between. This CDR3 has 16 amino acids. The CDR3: CATSRGGGAYQETQYF. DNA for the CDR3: TGTGCCACCAGCAGAGGCGGGGGCGCGTACCAAGAGACCCAGTACTTC.

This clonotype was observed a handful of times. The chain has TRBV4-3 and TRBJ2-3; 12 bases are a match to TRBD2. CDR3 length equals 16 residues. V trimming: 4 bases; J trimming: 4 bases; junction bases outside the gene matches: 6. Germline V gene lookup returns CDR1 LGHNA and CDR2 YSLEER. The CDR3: CASSRMTSGGADTQYF. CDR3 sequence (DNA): TGCGCCAGCAGCCGCATGACTAGCGGGGGTGCAGATACGCAGTATTTT.

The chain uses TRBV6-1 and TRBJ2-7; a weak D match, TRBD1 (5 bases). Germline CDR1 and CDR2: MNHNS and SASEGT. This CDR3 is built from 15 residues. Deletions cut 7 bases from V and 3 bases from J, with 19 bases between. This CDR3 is CASKLIRDSVYEQYF. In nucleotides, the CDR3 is TGTGCCAGCAAGTTGATCCGAGACAGCGTCTACGAGCAGTACTTC.

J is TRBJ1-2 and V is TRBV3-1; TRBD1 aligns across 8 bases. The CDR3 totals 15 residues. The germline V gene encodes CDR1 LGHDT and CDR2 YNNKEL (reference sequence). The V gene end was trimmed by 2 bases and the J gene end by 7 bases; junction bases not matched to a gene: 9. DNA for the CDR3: TGTGCCAGCAGCCAAAAAGGGCAGGGGGCAGTTGGCTACACCTTC. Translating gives CASSQKGQGAVGYTF. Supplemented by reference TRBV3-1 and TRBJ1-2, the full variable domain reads DTAVSQTPKYLVTQMGNDKSIKCEQNLGHDTMYWYKQDSKKFLKIMFSYNNKELIINETVPNRFSPKSPDKAHLNLHINSLELGDSAVYFCASSQKGQGAVGYTFGSGTRLTVV.

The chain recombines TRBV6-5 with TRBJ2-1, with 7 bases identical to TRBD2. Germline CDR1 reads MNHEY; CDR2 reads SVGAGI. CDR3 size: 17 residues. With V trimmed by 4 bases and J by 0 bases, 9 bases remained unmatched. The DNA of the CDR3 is TGTGCCAGCAGTTCCTTAGCGGGCCCACTCTCCTACAATGAGCAGTTCTTC. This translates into CASSSLAGPLSYNEQFF.

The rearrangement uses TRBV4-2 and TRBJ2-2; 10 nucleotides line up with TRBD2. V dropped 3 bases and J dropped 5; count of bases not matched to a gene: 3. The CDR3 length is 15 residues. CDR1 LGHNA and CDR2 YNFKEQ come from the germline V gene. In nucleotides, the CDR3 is TGTGCCAGCAGCCAGGGTAGCGGGGGGACCGGGGAGCTGTTTTTT. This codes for CASSQGSGGTGELFF.

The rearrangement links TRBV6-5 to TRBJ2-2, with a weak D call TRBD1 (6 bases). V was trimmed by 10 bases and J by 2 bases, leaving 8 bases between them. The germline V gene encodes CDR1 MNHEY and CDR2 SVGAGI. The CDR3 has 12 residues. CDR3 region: CATQGNTGELFF. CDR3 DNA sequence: TGTGCCACACAGGGTAACACCGGGGAGCTGTTTTTT.

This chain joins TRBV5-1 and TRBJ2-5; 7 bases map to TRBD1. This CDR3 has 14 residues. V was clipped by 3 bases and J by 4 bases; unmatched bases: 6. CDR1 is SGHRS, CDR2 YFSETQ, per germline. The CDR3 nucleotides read TGCGCCAGCAGCTCAGACAGGGTATCAGAGACCCAGTACTTC. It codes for CASSSDRVSETQYF.

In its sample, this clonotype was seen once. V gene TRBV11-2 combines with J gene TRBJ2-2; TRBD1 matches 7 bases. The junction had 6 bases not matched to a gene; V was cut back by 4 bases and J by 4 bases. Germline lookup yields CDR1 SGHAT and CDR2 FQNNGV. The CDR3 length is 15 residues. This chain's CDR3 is CASSSGQPGTGELFF. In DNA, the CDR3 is TGTGCCAGCAGCTCGGGACAGCCGGGCACCGGGGAGCTGTTTTTT.

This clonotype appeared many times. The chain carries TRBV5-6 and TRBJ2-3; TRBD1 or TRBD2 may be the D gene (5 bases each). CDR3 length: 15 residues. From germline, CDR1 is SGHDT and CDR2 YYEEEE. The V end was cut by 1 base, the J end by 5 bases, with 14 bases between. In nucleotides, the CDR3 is TGTGCCAGCAGCTTGTTGTTCCGGGACGGAGATACGCAGTATTTT. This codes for CASSLLFRDGDTQYF.

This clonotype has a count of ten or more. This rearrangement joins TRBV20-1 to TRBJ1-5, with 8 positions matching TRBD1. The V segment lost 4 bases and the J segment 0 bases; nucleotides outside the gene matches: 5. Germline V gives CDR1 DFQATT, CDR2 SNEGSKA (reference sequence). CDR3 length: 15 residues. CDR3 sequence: CSATDREYSNQPQHF. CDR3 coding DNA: TGCAGTGCTACGGACAGGGAATATAGCAATCAGCCCCAGCATTTT.